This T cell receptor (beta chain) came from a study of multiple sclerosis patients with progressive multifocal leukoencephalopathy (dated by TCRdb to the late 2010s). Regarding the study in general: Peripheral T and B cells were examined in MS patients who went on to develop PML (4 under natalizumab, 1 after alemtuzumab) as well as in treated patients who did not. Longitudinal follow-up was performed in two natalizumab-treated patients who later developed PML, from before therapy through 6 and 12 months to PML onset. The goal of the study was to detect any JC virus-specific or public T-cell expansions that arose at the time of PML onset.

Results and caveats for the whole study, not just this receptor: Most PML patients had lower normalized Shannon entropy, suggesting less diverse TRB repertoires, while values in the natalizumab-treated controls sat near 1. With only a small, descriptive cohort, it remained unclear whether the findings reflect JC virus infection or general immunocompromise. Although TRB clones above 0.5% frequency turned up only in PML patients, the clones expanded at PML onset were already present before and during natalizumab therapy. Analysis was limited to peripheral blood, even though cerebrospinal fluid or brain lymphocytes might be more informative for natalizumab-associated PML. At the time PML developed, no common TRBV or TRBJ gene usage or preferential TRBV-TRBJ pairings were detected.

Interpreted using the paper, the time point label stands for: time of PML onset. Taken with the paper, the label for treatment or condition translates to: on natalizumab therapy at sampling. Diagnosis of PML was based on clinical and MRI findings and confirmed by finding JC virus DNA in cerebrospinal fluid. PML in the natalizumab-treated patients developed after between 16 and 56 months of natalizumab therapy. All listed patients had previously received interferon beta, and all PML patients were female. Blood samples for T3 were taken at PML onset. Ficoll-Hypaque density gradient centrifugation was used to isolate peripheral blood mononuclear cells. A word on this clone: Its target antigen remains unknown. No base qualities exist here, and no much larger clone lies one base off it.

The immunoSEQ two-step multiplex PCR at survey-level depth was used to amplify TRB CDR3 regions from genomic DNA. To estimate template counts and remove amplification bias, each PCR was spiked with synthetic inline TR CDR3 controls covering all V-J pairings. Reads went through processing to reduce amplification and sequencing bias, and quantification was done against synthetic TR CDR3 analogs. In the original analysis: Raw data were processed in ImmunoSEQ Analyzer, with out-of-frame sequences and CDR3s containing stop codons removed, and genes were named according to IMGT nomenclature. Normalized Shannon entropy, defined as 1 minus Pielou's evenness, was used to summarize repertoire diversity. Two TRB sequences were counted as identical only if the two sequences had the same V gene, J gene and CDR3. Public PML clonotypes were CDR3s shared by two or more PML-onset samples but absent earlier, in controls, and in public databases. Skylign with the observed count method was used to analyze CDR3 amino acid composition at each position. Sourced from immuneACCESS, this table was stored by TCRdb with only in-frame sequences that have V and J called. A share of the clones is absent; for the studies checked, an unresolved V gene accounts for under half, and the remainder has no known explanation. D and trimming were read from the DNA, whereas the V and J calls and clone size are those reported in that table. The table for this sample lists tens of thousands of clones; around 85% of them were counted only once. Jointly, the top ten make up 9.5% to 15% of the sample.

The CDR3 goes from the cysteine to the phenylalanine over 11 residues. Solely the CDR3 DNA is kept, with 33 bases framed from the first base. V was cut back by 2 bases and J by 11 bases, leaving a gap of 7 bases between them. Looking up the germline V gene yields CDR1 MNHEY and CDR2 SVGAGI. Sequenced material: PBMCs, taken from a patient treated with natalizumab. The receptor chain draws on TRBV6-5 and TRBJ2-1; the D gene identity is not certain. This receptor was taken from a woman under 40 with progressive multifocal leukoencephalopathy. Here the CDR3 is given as CASSYGQKQFF. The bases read TGTGCCAGCAGTTACGGCCAGAAGCAGTTCTTC.